This T cell receptor beta chain was found in a study of T cell responses to AZD1222 COVID-19 vaccine. Study-wide results and caveats: Baseline serostatus was positive in only a handful of AZD1222 recipients. No day 14 peak samples; only post-peak repertoires were characterized.

Only in-frame clones appear in the TCRdb table, and some are missing; sequencing was by immunoSEQ multiplex PCR. Among 83,000 or so clones, roughly 90% were seen once, and the ten largest hold more than 4.5%. In germline, CDR1 is SGHTA, CDR2 FQGTGA. Trimming pared 5 bases from V and 6 bases from J, leaving 13 bases between. The CDR3 has 13 amino acids. As concerns this clone: Its antigen is not identified.

V and J are TRBV7-3 and TRBJ1-2, with unresolved D. The sequence derives from an adult in good health. Sequenced here: peripheral blood, sampled on day 0 of MenACWY control vaccination. The CDR3 DNA reads as TGTGCCAGCAGCCCATATGTGGTAGATGGCTACACCTTC. This codes for CASSPYVVDGYTF.